The next 30 T cell receptor beta chains were all read from a single sample in a study of beta chain features in type 1 diabetes. The study reverse transcribed the entire isolated RNA, so it sequenced expressed TCRB transcripts. This table comes from immunoSEQ multiplex PCR, and its TCRdb copy is limited to in-frame clones, with some not included. The sample records around 99,000 clones, about 40% being singletons. Sequencing input: stem cell memory CD4+ T cells from blood. The receptors stem from a woman younger than 35 in good health.

This clone was seen only a few times. The chain recombines TRBV7-2 with TRBJ1-2; 11 bases are a match to TRBD1. CDR1 SGHTA and CDR2 FQGNSA come from the germline V gene. With V trimmed by 7 bases and J by 12 bases, 10 bases remained unmatched. The CDR3 runs to 13 residues. The CDR3 DNA is TGTGCCAGCACCCTTGGACAGGGGGCGGAGGACACCTTC. As protein: CASTLGQGAEDTF.

V and J are TRBV5-1 and TRBJ2-2, with 8 bases identical to TRBD1. Trimming removed 2 bases from V and 3 bases from J; junction bases left unmatched: 6. The CDR3 extends over 16 amino acids. Germline V gene data show CDR1 as SGHRS and CDR2 as YFSETQ. CDR3 protein: CASSLPGQVYTGELFF. Written as DNA, the CDR3 is TGCGCCAGCAGCTTACCGGGACAGGTATACACCGGGGAGCTGTTTTTT.

The rearrangement joins TRBV2 to TRBJ1-1, with 10 bases lining up with TRBD1. This CDR3 comprises 21 residues. Germline CDR1 reads SNHLY; CDR2 reads FYNNEI. J lost 0 bases, V lost 7 bases, and 23 bases had no gene match. The CDR3 is CASTWINQTTGGNDLNTEAFF. The CDR3 nucleotides read TGTGCCAGCACATGGATCAATCAGACGACAGGGGGCAATGATCTGAACACTGAAGCTTTCTTT.

This clone has a handful of counts. The gene calls are TRBV2 and TRBJ2-3; D may be TRBD1 (6 bases). This CDR3 region has 17 residues. CDR1 and CDR2 (germline): SNHLY, FYNNEI. The V and J ends lost 2 bases and 0 bases respectively, with 15 bases between them. Here the CDR3 reads CASSESRQDISTDTQYF. The CDR3 coding sequence is TGTGCCAGCAGTGAATCTCGACAGGACATTAGCACAGATACGCAGTATTTT.

This chain links TRBV27 with TRBJ2-5; 7 bases agree with TRBD2. CDR3 length equals 16 residues. Germline V gene data show CDR1 as MNHEY and CDR2 as SMNVEV (reference sequence). V gave up 5 bases and J gave up 5 bases; unmatched junction bases: 14. The CDR3 DNA is TGTGCCAGCAGTCCTCGAAGTGGGAGGGGTAGTGAGACCCAGTACTTC. It codes for CASSPRSGRGSETQYF.

This clone was recorded a few times. V and J are TRBV19 and TRBJ1-2, with 7 bases that match TRBD1. Unmatched junction bases numbered 10, after V lost 7 bases and J lost 2 bases. The germline V gene has CDR1 LNHDA and CDR2 SQIVND (reference sequence). There are 15 residues in the CDR3. CDR3: CASKDLPGQNYGYTF. For the CDR3, the DNA is TGTGCCAGTAAAGACTTACCGGGACAGAACTATGGCTACACCTTC.

The chain links TRBV5-1 to TRBJ2-1; D is unclear. The germline V gene encodes CDR1 SGHRS and CDR2 YFSETQ. This CDR3 has 15 residues. V dropped 1 base and J dropped 0 bases, with 8 bases sitting between them. This chain's CDR3 is CASSLSASSYNEQFF. The CDR3, as DNA: TGCGCCAGCAGCTTGAGCGCGAGCTCCTACAATGAGCAGTTCTTC.

This clone has only a few counts. The chain carries TRBV5-1 and TRBJ2-2, with 9 bases that match TRBD2. The germline V gene encodes CDR1 SGHRS and CDR2 YFSETQ. The ends lost 4 bases at V and 0 bases at J; junction bases unmatched: 4. This CDR3 has 16 amino acids. In DNA form, the CDR3 reads TGCGCCAGCAGCACAAGCGGGAGGCCGAACACCGGGGAGCTGTTTTTT. This codes for CASSTSGRPNTGELFF.

The chain couples TRBV11-2 to TRBJ2-1, with TRBD2 identical over 12 bases. Per germline, CDR1 SGHAT and CDR2 FQNNGV. V gave up 5 bases and J gave up 7 bases; unmatched junction bases: 9. CDR3 length equals 16 residues. CDR3 nucleotide sequence: TGTGCCAGCAGCCCCCGGACTAGCGGGAAGATGAATGAGCAGTTCTTC. As protein: CASSPRTSGKMNEQFF.

The J gene is TRBJ1-5, the V gene TRBV2; a possible D gene is TRBD1 (6 bases). The CDR3 extends over 14 amino acids. Germline V gene lookup returns CDR1 SNHLY and CDR2 FYNNEI. The germline V and J ends were trimmed by 5 bases and 5 bases, with 13 bases remaining between them. Here the CDR3 reads CASSKQGPYQPQHF. The DNA of the CDR3 is TGTGCCAGCAGTAAACAGGGCCCCTATCAGCCCCAGCATTTT.

This clone was seen only a few times. The genes are TRBV30 and TRBJ2-7; the match to TRBD1 covers 9 bases. The CDR3 is 14 amino acids. Trimming cost V 2 bases and J 5 bases; bases outside gene matches: 7. Germline V gene data show CDR1 as GTSNPN and CDR2 as SVGIG (reference sequence). As DNA, the CDR3 is TGTGCCTGGAGTTTTGGGACAGGGATCCACGAGCAGTACTTC. Translating it yields CAWSFGTGIHEQYF.

This clone was found a few times. The genes are TRBV2 and TRBJ1-1, with 7 bases identical to TRBD1. The CDR3 totals 15 residues. The V gene's germline CDR1 is SNHLY and CDR2 FYNNEI. V was clipped by 5 bases and J by 6 bases; unmatched bases: 12. The CDR3 DNA follows: TGTGCCAGCAGTTCCCGACAGGGAATAGGATCTGAAGCTTTCTTT. Its protein product is CASSSRQGIGSEAFF.

This clone was detected only a few times. This chain connects TRBV5-8 to TRBJ1-2; D is uncertain. The CDR3 loop spans 11 amino acids. V lost 4 bases and J lost 2, with 3 bases in between. Germline V gene lookup returns CDR1 SGHTS and CDR2 YDEGEE. The CDR3 protein is CASSPNYGYTF. DNA for the CDR3: TGTGCCAGCAGCCCGAACTATGGCTACACCTTC.

This clone appeared once. Other DNA sequences within the sample encode an identical CDR3. The chain joins TRBV18 to TRBJ2-5; D is unresolved. V shed 6 bases and J shed 2 bases, with 4 bases lying between them. CDR3 length equals 11 residues. CDR1 is KGHSH and CDR2 is LQKENI in the germline V gene. CDR3 region: CASSIQETQYF. The CDR3 coding sequence is TGTGCCAGCTCTATTCAAGAGACCCAGTACTTC.

This rearrangement joins TRBV4-2 to TRBJ2-7, with D uncertain. Trimming pared 0 bases from V and 1 base from J, leaving 22 bases between. The germline gives CDR1 LGHNA, CDR2 YNFKEQ. The CDR3 is 19 residues long. DNA of the CDR3: TGTGCCAGCAGCCAAGACGCCCTCTTCCTGCAAGACTTTTCCTACGAGCAGTACTTC. It translates to CASSQDALFLQDFSYEQYF.

This clone was seen a handful of times. The rearrangement links TRBV28 to TRBJ2-2; the D is unclear. The CDR3 sequence is 17 residues long. V shed 2 bases and J shed 0 bases, with 13 bases lying between them. Germline CDR1 MDHEN, CDR2 SYDVKM. CDR3 in amino acids: CASSLVAAVTNTGELFF. The CDR3 DNA sequence: TGTGCCAGCAGTTTAGTCGCGGCGGTAACGAACACCGGGGAGCTGTTTTTT. Looking up the rest from reference TRBV28 and TRBJ2-2 gives the full variable domain: DVKVTQSSRYLVKRTGEKVFLECVQDMDHENMFWYRQDPGLGLRLIYFSYDVKMKEKGDIPEGYSVSREKKERFSLILESASTNQTSMYLCASSLVAAVTNTGELFFGEGSRLTVL.

The chain links TRBV7-3 to TRBJ1-2, with a weak D call TRBD1 (5 bases). CDR3 length equals 14 residues. Germline CDR1 reads SGHTA; CDR2 reads FQGTGA. V lost 3 bases to trimming and J lost 6 bases, with 14 bases between them. This chain's CDR3 is CASSFESGANGYTF. In nucleotides, the CDR3 is TGTGCCAGCAGCTTTGAGTCTGGGGCTAATGGCTACACCTTC.

The chain recombines TRBV7-9 with TRBJ1-4, with 7 bases aligning to TRBD1. From germline, CDR1 is SEHNR and CDR2 FQNEAQ (reference sequence). V gave up 5 bases and J gave up 0 bases; unmatched junction bases: 6. This CDR3 region has 16 residues. This CDR3 is CASSNPGQTTNEKLFF. The CDR3 DNA sequence: TGTGCCAGCAGCAACCCGGGACAGACAACTAATGAAAAACTGTTTTTT.

This clone has a handful of counts. The chain couples TRBV11-1 to TRBJ2-7; the D is unclear. V lost 5 bases, J lost 3 bases, and 11 bases lay in between. The germline CDR1 and CDR2 sequences are SGHAT and FQDESV (reference sequence). There are 13 residues in the CDR3. The CDR3 DNA reads TGTGCCAGCAGCCCATACAGTTACTACGAGCAGTACTTC. Residues: CASSPYSYYEQYF.

The chain uses TRBV6-5 and TRBJ2-7; D may be TRBD1 (7 bases). Per the germline V gene, CDR1 is MNHEY and CDR2 is SVGAGI. Between the trimmed V and J ends, which lost 0 bases and 4 bases, there was a span of 16 bases. This CDR3 spans 16 amino acids. The CDR3 DNA reads TGTGCCAGCAGTTACTCGGCAGGGGGGACGGCGTACGAGCAGTACTTC. This translates into CASSYSAGGTAYEQYF.

This clone appeared a few times. This chain links TRBV15 with TRBJ2-1; D might be TRBD2 (5 bases). Germline CDR1 is LNHNV and CDR2 is YYDKDF (reference sequence). This CDR3 has 14 amino acids. Trimming removed 0 bases at V and 14 bases at J, with 17 bases between. The CDR3: CATSRDFGPAREFF. The DNA for the CDR3 is TGTGCCACCAGCAGAGATTTTGGGCCAGCGAGGGAGTTCTTC.

The chain recombines TRBV25-1 with TRBJ1-1; a possible D gene is TRBD1 (6 bases). Germline V CDR1 and CDR2: MGHDK, SYGVNS. There are 14 residues in the CDR3. Trimming cost V 5 bases and J 1 base, with 11 bases left between them. CDR3 sequence (DNA): TGTGCCAGCAGTAACAGGGTTGGGAACACTGAAGCTTTCTTT. Residues: CASSNRVGNTEAFF.

This clone turned up a few times. The chain joins TRBV5-1 to TRBJ1-1; tentative D call: TRBD1 (6 bases). This CDR3 region has 14 residues. The V end lost 4 bases, the J end lost 1 base, and 11 bases lay between the germline ends. The germline V gene has CDR1 SGHRS and CDR2 YFSETQ. CDR3 sequence: CASSRGMGNTEAFF. In DNA form, the CDR3 reads TGCGCCAGCAGCAGGGGGATGGGGAACACTGAAGCTTTCTTT.

This clone was found a few times. CDR3 sequence: CASSQSPGSYNEQFF. The CDR3 nucleotides are TGTGCCAGCAGCCAGTCGCCGGGCTCCTACAATGAGCAGTTCTTC. The chain links TRBV4-2 to TRBJ2-1; no clear D gene. The germline V gene has CDR1 LGHNA and CDR2 YNFKEQ. Deletions cut 3 bases from V and 0 bases from J, with 9 bases between. The CDR3 is 15 amino acids.

The chain employs TRBV7-8 and TRBJ2-7; 15 positions agree with TRBD2. V shed 10 bases and J 7 bases; nucleotides not matched to a gene: 11. Looked up from germline, CDR1 is SGHVS and CDR2 is FQNEAQ. This CDR3 contains 15 residues. CDR3 sequence (DNA): TGTGCCACCGAAGCCGGGACTAGCGGGAGGAATGAGCAGTACTTC. It translates to CATEAGTSGRNEQYF.

The chain joins TRBV19 to TRBJ2-1, with 8 bases fitting TRBD1. The CDR3 has 14 amino acids. CDR1 and CDR2 (germline): LNHDA, SQIVND (reference sequence). V lost 6 bases and J lost 7; bases outside the gene matches: 8. The DNA for the CDR3 is TGTGCCAGTAGAAAGGACAGGGTTAGGAATGAGCAGTTCTTC. Its protein product is CASRKDRVRNEQFF.

This clone has just a few counts. This chain joins TRBV15 and TRBJ2-2, with D perhaps matching TRBD1 (6 bases). The CDR3 covers 13 residues. Germline values: CDR1 LNHNV, CDR2 YYDKDF (reference sequence). V lost 7 bases, J lost 0 bases, and 6 bases lay in between. The CDR3 reads CATTGANTGELFF. The CDR3 DNA reads as TGTGCCACCACAGGGGCGAACACCGGGGAGCTGTTTTTT.

This clone was counted between two and nine times. The V call is TRBV9, the J call TRBJ2-3; 9 bases line up with TRBD2. This CDR3 comprises 15 residues. With V trimmed by 1 base and J by 2 bases, 2 bases remained unmatched. CDR1 and CDR2 from the germline V gene are SGDLS and YYNGEE. The CDR3 nucleotides are TGTGCCAGCAGCGTACGCGGGAGGGACACAGATACGCAGTATTTT. Translated, it gives CASSVRGRDTDTQYF.

Regarding this clone: One end of the junction does not line up with germline, which may come from a read error. The genes are TRBV7-2 and TRBJ2-5; D gene ambiguous. There are 12 residues in the CDR3. From germline, CDR1 is SGHTA and CDR2 FQGNSA. As DNA, the CDR3 is TGTGCCAGCAGCTTAGGAGGTAGTCGGTCCCACTTC. Protein sequence: CASSLGGSRSHF.

This clone has more than one count but fewer than ten. V is TRBV28 and J is TRBJ2-2, with 8 bases fitting TRBD2. This CDR3 has 16 amino acids. Unmatched junction bases numbered 3, after V lost 2 bases and J lost 1 base. Germline assignment: CDR1 MDHEN and CDR2 SYDVKM. The CDR3 sequence: CASSLTSGGNTGELFF. The CDR3 DNA reads as TGTGCCAGCAGTTTAACAAGCGGGGGGAACACCGGGGAGCTGTTTTTT.